The present entry profiles one T cell receptor (beta chain) with its context. Its antigen is currently unknown. This entry is derived from a study of blood T cells in healthy people across ages. Study in general: Template-switching capture recovered about one barcoded beta molecule per two T cells. Whole-study findings and limits: Unknown CMV status may confound age-related changes in expanded clones.

CDR1 and CDR2 (germline): MDHEN, SYDVKM. The CDR3 spans 14 residues. The J segment lost 4 bases and the V segment lost 6 bases, leaving 8 bases of the junction unmatched. PCR was performed a second time for roughly 7 to 11 cycles using a sample-barcoded 5' primer and a J-beta primer mix. Each CDR3 protein is one row after TCRdb ran MiXCR on the 5' RACE reads. This table holds 660,000 or so distinct CDR3 sequences, about 53% found once. The people who gave samples were healthy Caucasians from Russia, aged about 6 to 100. Sequencing input: blood. The receptor comes from a man aged 60 to 75 in good health. The chain carries TRBV28 and TRBJ1-2, with 7 bases that match TRBD1. This chain's CDR3 is CASSPGTELYGYTF. CDR3 DNA: TGTGCCAGCAGCCCCGGGACAGAGCTCTATGGCTACACCTTC.